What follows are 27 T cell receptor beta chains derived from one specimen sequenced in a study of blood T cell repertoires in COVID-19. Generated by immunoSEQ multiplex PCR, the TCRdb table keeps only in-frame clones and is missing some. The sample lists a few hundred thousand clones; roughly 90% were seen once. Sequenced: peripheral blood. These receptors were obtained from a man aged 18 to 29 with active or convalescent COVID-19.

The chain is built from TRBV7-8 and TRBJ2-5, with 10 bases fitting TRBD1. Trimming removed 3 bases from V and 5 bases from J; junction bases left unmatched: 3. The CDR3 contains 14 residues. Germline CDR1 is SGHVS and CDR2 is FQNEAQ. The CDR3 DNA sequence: TGTGCCAGCAGCTTCCCGGGACAGGGGGAGACCCAGTACTTC. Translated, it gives CASSFPGQGETQYF.

The CDR3 nucleotides are TGTGCCAGCAGTGTAACTAGCGGGGTCGGGGAGCTGTTTTTT. This encodes CASSVTSGVGELFF. This rearrangement joins TRBV28 to TRBJ2-2; 10 nucleotides match TRBD2. The CDR3 runs to 14 residues. Germline trimming cut 5 bases from V and 7 bases from J; bases unmatched to any gene: 4. Per the germline V gene, CDR1 is MDHEN and CDR2 is SYDVKM.

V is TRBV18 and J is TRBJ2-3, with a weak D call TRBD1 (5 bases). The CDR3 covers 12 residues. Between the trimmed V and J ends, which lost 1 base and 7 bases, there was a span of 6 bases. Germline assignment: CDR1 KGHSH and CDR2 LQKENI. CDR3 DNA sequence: TGTGCCAGCTCACCACGGGGCAATACGCAGTATTTT. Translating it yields CASSPRGNTQYF.

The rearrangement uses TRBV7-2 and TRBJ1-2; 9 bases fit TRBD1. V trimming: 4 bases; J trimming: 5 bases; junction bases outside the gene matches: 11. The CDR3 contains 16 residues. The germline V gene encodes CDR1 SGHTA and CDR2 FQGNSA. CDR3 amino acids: CASSSSGTGSLYGYTF. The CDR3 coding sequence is TGTGCCAGCAGCTCATCCGGGACAGGGTCCCTTTATGGCTACACCTTC.

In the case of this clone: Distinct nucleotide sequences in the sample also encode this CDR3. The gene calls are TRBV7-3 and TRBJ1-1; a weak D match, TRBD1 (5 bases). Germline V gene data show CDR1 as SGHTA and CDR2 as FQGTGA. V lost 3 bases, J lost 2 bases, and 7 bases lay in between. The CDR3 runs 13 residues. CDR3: CASSFGGNTEAFF. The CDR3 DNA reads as TGTGCCAGCAGCTTCGGGGGTAACACTGAAGCTTTCTTT.

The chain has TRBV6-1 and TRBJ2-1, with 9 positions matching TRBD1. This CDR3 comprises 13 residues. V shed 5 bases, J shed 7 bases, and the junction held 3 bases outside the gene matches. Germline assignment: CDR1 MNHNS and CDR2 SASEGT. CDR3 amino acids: CASSSTGGNEQFF. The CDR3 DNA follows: TGTGCCAGCAGTTCGACAGGGGGGAATGAGCAGTTCTTC.

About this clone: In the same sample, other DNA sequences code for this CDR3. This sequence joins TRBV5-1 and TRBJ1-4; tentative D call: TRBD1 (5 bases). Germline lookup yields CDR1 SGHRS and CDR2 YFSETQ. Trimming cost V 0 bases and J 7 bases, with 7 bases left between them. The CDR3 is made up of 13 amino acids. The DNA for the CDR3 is TGCGCCAGCAGCTTGGGTAGGGGTGAAAAACTGTTTTTT. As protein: CASSLGRGEKLFF. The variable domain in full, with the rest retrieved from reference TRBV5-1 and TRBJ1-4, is KAGVTQTPRYLIKTRGQQVTLSCSPISGHRSVSWYQQTPGQGLQFLFEYFSETQRNKGNFPGRFSGRQFSNSRSEMNVSTLELGDSALYLCASSLGRGEKLFFGSGTQLSVL.

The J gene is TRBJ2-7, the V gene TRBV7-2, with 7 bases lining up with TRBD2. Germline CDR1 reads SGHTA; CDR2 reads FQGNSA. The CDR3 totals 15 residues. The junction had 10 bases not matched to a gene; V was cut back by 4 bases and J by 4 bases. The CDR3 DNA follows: TGTGCCAGCAGCTCCCGGGACTACCAGTATTACGAGCAGTACTTC. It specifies CASSSRDYQYYEQYF.

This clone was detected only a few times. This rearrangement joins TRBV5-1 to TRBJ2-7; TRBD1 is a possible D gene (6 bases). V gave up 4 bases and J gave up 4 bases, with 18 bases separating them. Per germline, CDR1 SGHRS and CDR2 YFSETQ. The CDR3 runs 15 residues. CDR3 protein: CASSPEGGSVYEQYF. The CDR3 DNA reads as TGCGCCAGCAGCCCAGAAGGGGGATCGGTTTACGAGCAGTACTTC.

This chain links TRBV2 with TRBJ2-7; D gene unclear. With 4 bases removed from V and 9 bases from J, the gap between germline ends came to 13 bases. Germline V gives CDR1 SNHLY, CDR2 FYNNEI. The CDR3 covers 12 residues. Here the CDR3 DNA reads TGTGCCAGCAGTGTGGCAGACTTGGCGCAGTACTTC. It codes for CASSVADLAQYF.

As DNA, the CDR3 is TGCGCCAGCAGCACCGACAGGGTCTTAGGTGAAAAACTGTTTTTT. Amino acids: CASSTDRVLGEKLFF. This chain uses TRBV5-1 with TRBJ1-4; TRBD1 matches at 7 bases. The CDR3 contains 15 residues. Germline assignment: CDR1 SGHRS and CDR2 YFSETQ. Trimming removed 4 bases from V and 7 bases from J; junction bases left unmatched: 10.

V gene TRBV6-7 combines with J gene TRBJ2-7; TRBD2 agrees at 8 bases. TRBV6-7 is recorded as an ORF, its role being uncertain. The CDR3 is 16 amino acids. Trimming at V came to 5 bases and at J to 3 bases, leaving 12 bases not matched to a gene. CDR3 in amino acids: CASSTGRASGFYEQYF. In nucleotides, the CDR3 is TGTGCCAGCAGTACCGGTAGGGCTAGCGGGTTCTACGAGCAGTACTTC.

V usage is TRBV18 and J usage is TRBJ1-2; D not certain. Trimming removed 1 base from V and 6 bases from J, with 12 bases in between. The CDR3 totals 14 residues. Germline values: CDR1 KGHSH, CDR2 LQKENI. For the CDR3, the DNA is TGTGCCAGCTCACCACTTCCCAACTCCGATGGCTACACCTTC. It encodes CASSPLPNSDGYTF.

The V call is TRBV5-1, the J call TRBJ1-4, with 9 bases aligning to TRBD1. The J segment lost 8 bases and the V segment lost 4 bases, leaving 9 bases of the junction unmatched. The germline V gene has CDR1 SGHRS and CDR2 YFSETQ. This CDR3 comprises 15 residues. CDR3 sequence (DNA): TGCGCCAGCAGCCCGCACAAAGACAGGGGGGAAAAACTGTTTTTT. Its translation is CASSPHKDRGEKLFF.

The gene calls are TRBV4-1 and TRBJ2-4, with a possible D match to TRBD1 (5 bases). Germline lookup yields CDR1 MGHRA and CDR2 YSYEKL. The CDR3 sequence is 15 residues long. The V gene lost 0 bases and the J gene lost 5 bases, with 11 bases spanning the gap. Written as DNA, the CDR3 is TGCGCCAGCAGCCAAGATAGGTGGGGCCAAAACATTCAGTACTTC. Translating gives CASSQDRWGQNIQYF.

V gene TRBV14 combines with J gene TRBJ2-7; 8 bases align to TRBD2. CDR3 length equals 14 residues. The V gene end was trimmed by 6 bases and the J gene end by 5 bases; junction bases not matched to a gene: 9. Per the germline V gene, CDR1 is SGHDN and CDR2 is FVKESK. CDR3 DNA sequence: TGTGCCAGCAGGCCCGGGGGGGGGTACCACGAGCAGTACTTC. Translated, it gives CASRPGGGYHEQYF.

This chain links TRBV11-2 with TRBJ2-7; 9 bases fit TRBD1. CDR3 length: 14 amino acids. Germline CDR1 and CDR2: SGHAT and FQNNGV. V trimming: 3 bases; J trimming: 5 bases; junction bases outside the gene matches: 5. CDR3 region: CASSFNTGGNEQYF. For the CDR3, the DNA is TGTGCCAGCAGCTTTAATACAGGGGGCAACGAGCAGTACTTC. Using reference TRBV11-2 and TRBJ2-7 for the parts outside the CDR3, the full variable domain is EAGVAQSPRYKIIEKRQSVAFWCNPISGHATLYWYQQILGQGPKLLIQFQNNGVVDDSQLPKDRFSAERLKGVDSTLKIQPAKLEDSAVYLCASSFNTGGNEQYFGPGTRLTVT.

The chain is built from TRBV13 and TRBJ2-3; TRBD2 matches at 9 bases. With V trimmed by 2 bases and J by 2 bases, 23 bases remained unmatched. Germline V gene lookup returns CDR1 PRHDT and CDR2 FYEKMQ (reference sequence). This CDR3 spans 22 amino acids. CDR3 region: CASSLLSKIGTSITQNTDTQYF. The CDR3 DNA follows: TGTGCCAGCAGCTTATTGTCTAAGATCGGGACTAGCATTACCCAGAACACAGATACGCAGTATTTT.

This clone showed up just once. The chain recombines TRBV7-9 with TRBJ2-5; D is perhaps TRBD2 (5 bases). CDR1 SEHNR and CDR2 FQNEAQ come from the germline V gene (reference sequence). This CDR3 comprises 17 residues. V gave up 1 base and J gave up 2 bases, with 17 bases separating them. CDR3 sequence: CASSLGVEPPGQETQYF. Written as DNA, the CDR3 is TGTGCCAGCAGCTTAGGGGTCGAACCACCGGGGCAAGAGACCCAGTACTTC.

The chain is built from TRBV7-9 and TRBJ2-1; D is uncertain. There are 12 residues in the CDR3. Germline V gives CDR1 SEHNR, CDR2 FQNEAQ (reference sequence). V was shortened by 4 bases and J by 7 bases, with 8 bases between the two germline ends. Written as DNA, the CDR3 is TGTGCCAGCAGCTACTTTCTTAATGAGCAGTTCTTC. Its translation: CASSYFLNEQFF.

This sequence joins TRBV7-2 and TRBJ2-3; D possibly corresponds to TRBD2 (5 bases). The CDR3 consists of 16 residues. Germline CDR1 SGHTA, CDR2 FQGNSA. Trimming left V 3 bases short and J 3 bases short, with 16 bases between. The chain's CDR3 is CASSFLGLRRTDTQYF. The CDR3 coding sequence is TGTGCCAGCAGCTTCCTTGGACTCCGGCGAACAGATACGCAGTATTTT.

As DNA, the CDR3 is TGTGCCAGCAGCTTAAGCACCTACGAGCAGTACTTC. Its protein product is CASSLSTYEQYF. The rearrangement joins TRBV13 to TRBJ2-7; D remains unclear. V gave up 2 bases and J gave up 2 bases, with 4 bases separating them. The CDR3 contains 12 residues. Germline CDR1 is PRHDT and CDR2 is FYEKMQ (reference sequence).

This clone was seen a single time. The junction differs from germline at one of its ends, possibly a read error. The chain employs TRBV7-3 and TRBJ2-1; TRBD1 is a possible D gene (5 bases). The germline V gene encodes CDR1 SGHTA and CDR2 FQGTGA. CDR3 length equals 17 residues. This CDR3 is CASSLTTPGNSYNEQFF. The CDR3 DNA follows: TGTGCCAGCAGCCTAACGACACCAGGGAACTCCTACAATGAGCAGTTCTTC.

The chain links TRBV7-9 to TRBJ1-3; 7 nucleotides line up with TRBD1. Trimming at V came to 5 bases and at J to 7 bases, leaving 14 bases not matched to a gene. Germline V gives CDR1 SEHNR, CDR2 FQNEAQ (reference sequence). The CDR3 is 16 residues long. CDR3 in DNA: TGTGCCAGCAGCAACCCCAGGGTGACAGGGATTAACACCATATATTTT. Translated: CASSNPRVTGINTIYF.

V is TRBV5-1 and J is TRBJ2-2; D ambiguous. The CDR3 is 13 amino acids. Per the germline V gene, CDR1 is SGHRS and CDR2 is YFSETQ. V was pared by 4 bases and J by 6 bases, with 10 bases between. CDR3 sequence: CASSLTVSGELFF. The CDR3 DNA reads TGCGCCAGCAGCCTCACGGTTTCCGGGGAGCTGTTTTTT.

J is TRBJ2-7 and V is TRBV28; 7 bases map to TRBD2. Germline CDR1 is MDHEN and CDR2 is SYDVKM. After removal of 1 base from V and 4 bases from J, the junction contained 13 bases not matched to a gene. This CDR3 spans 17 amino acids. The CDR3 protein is CASSLSIGTTSRYEQYF. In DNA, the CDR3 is TGTGCCAGCAGTTTATCGATTGGGACTACAAGTCGTTACGAGCAGTACTTC.

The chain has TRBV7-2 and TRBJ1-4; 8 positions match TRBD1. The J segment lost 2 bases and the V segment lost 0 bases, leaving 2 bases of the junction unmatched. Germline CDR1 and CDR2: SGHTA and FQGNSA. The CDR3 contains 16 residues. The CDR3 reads CASSLAQGATNEKLFF. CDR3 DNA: TGTGCCAGCAGCTTAGCGCAGGGGGCCACTAATGAAAAACTGTTTTTT.